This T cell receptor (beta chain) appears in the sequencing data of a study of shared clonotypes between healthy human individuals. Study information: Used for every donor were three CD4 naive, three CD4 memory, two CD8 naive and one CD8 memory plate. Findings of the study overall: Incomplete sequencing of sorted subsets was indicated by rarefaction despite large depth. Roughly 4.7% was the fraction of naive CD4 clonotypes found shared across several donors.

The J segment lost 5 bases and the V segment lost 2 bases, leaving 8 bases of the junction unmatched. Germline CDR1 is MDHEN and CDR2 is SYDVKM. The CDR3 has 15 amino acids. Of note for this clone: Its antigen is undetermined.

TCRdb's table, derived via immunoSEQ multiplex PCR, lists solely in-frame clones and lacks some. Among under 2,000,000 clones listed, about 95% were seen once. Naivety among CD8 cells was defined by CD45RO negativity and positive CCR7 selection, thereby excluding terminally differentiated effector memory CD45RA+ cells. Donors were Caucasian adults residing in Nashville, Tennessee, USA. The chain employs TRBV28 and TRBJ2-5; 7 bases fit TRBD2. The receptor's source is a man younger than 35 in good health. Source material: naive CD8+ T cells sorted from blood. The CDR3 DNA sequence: TGTGCCAGCAGTTTAAAGGGAGGGTTGTGGGAGACCCAGTACTTC. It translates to CASSLKGGLWETQYF.